Shown below are 19 T cell receptor beta chains from a single sample sequenced in a study of blood T cell repertoires in COVID-19. TCRdb keeps only in-frame clones here, not all; method: immunoSEQ multiplex PCR. The sample yields about 140,000 clones, roughly 80% seen once. What was sequenced was peripheral blood. All receptors derive from a human donor in a cohort sampled during active COVID-19.

V and J are TRBV7-2 and TRBJ1-3, with D hard to call. The germline gives CDR1 SGHTA, CDR2 FQGNSA. The germline V and J ends were trimmed by 1 base and 0 bases, with 10 bases remaining between them. The CDR3 is made up of 16 amino acids. Here the CDR3 DNA reads TGTGCCAGCAGCTTAGGGTCGGGGATCTCTGGAAACACCATATATTTT. Translated, it gives CASSLGSGISGNTIYF.

The chain has TRBV7-3 and TRBJ1-3, with D perhaps TRBD1 (5 bases). V was trimmed by 0 bases and J by 3 bases, leaving 12 bases between them. CDR1 is SGHTA, CDR2 FQGTGA, per germline. This CDR3 comprises 16 residues. CDR3 protein: CASSLTGGFGGNTIYF. CDR3 in DNA: TGTGCCAGCAGCTTAACGGGGGGGTTCGGTGGAAACACCATATATTTT. Filled out from reference TRBV7-3 and TRBJ1-3, the complete variable domain reads GAGVSQTPSNKVTEKGKYVELRCDPISGHTALYWYRQSLGQGPEFLIYFQGTGAADDSGLPNDRFFAVRPEGSVSTLKIQRTERGDSAVYLCASSLTGGFGGNTIYFGEGSWLTVV.

The rearrangement joins TRBV2 to TRBJ1-2; a weak D match, TRBD1 (6 bases). The CDR3 length is 13 residues. Trimming stripped 2 bases from V and 6 bases from J, with 10 bases between. The germline V gene encodes CDR1 SNHLY and CDR2 FYNNEI. The CDR3 reads CASSEYRDNGYTF. CDR3 nucleotide sequence: TGTGCCAGCAGTGAATACAGGGACAATGGCTACACCTTC.

The CDR3 coding sequence is TGTGCCAGCAGCTTGGGGGGGACAGGGACCTACGAGCAGTACTTC. Amino acids: CASSLGGTGTYEQYF. The chain joins TRBV5-6 to TRBJ2-7; 9 nucleotides align to TRBD1. The CDR3 has 15 amino acids. The germline CDR1 and CDR2 sequences are SGHDT and YYEEEE. Germline trimming cut 0 bases from V and 2 bases from J; bases unmatched to any gene: 3.

This clone was picked up one time. V and J are TRBV29-1 and TRBJ2-7, with a possible D match to TRBD1 (6 bases). The CDR3 consists of 12 residues. V was trimmed by 5 bases and J by 2 bases, leaving 10 bases between them. Germline CDR1 SQVTM, CDR2 ANQGSEA. CDR3 residues: CSVLGATYEQYF. The CDR3, as DNA: TGCAGCGTTTTGGGGGCCACCTACGAGCAGTACTTC.

Notes on this clone: The missing conserved phenylalanine or tryptophan at the end of this CDR3 makes a read error likely. The DNA is left out, because the CDR3 cannot be placed on it with certainty; the CDR3 is given as TCRdb lists it. V gene TRBV3-1 (or the pseudogene TRBV3-2) combines with J gene TRBJ2-3; TRBD2 is the table's D call and was not checked against the DNA. The germline gives CDR1 LGHDT, CDR2 YNNKEL (reference sequence). The CDR3 adds up to 12 amino acids, both ends counted. The CDR3 loop reads CASSYEPGRLVV.

The V gene is TRBV9, the J gene TRBJ1-1; 7 bases are shared with TRBD1. With V trimmed by 4 bases and J by 4 bases, 16 bases remained unmatched. The CDR3 covers 17 residues. The germline gives CDR1 SGDLS, CDR2 YYNGEE. The CDR3, as DNA: TGTGCCAGCAGCACCATTCCGGGACAGACGTCGGGCACTGAAGCTTTCTTT. Amino acids: CASSTIPGQTSGTEAFF.

The V and J genes are TRBV10-2 and TRBJ2-1; TRBD2 agrees at 9 bases. V was pared by 10 bases and J by 0 bases, with 7 bases of the junction left unmatched. The CDR3 spans 15 residues. Germline V gives CDR1 WSHSY, CDR2 SAAADI. CDR3 sequence (DNA): TGCGCCACCTCGGAGCGGGGGGTCTCCTACAATGAGCAGTTCTTC. As protein: CATSERGVSYNEQFF.

The rearrangement joins TRBV6-1 to TRBJ1-6, with D perhaps matching TRBD1 (5 bases). Germline V gene data show CDR1 as MNHNS and CDR2 as SASEGT. The CDR3 sequence is 15 residues long. Trimming took off 2 bases at V and 10 bases at J, with 15 bases between the two ends. CDR3 loop: CASSEMAQAGSPLHF. CDR3 DNA sequence: TGTGCCAGCAGTGAAATGGCACAGGCCGGGTCACCCCTCCACTTT.

The chain recombines TRBV15 with TRBJ2-5; D unclear. The CDR3 is 14 residues long. Germline CDR1 and CDR2: LNHNV and YYDKDF (reference sequence). V lost 0 bases and J 0 bases, leaving 5 bases between the germline ends. CDR3 sequence reads: CATSRDINQETQYF. DNA for the CDR3: TGTGCCACCAGCAGAGATATAAACCAAGAGACCCAGTACTTC.

The J gene is TRBJ2-3, the V gene TRBV5-1, with 8 bases identical to TRBD1. The CDR3 runs to 14 residues. Germline-derived CDR1 and CDR2 are SGHRS and YFSETQ. The V and J ends lost 4 bases and 3 bases, in that order; junction bases with no gene match: 4. The CDR3: CASSLRDRTDTQYF. The CDR3 DNA follows: TGCGCCAGCAGCCTCCGGGACAGGACAGATACGCAGTATTTT.

The chain uses TRBV9 and TRBJ2-1; the match to TRBD2 covers 12 bases. Germline lookup yields CDR1 SGDLS and CDR2 YYNGEE. V was clipped by 5 bases and J by 2 bases; unmatched bases: 8. The CDR3 has 17 residues. CDR3 amino acids: CASSPSGGALPYNEQFF. CDR3 nucleotide sequence: TGTGCCAGCAGTCCTAGCGGGGGGGCCCTGCCCTACAATGAGCAGTTCTTC. Filled out from reference TRBV9 and TRBJ2-1, the complete variable domain reads DSGVTQTPKHLITATGQRVTLRCSPRSGDLSVYWYQQSLDQGLQFLIQYYNGEERAKGNILERFSAQQFPDLHSELNLSSLELGDSALYFCASSPSGGALPYNEQFFGPGTRLTVL.

The chain joins TRBV18 to TRBJ1-4; D possibly corresponds to TRBD1 (6 bases). Deletions cut 3 bases from V and 5 bases from J, with 13 bases between. CDR3 length: 15 amino acids. Germline assignment: CDR1 KGHSH and CDR2 LQKENI. The CDR3 region is CASSPNTGKNEKLFF. The CDR3 bases are TGTGCCAGCTCACCCAATACAGGGAAGAATGAAAAACTGTTTTTT.

The gene calls are TRBV3-1 (or the pseudogene TRBV3-2) and TRBJ2-5; TRBD2 matches 13 bases. CDR1 and CDR2 from the germline V gene are LGHDT and YNNKEL (reference sequence). This CDR3 is built from 16 residues. Germline trimming cut 6 bases from V and 4 bases from J; bases unmatched to any gene: 8. CDR3 protein: CASSRTSGGELETQYF. CDR3 DNA sequence: TGTGCCAGCAGTCGGACTAGCGGGGGCGAACTAGAGACCCAGTACTTC.

The V and J genes are TRBV10-3 and TRBJ1-5; possibly TRBD1 for D (6 bases). Germline CDR1 and CDR2: ENHRY and SYGVKD. V was shortened by 4 bases and J by 0 bases, with 16 bases between the two germline ends. The CDR3 contains 17 residues. CDR3 sequence (DNA): TGTGCCATCAGTGGAGGTAACGGACAGCCTAGCAATCAGCCCCAGCATTTT. Its translation is CAISGGNGQPSNQPQHF.

This clone was picked up a small number of times. V usage is TRBV28 and J usage is TRBJ1-3, with D uncertain. The CDR3 sequence is 15 residues long. Germline CDR1 and CDR2: MDHEN and SYDVKM. V was clipped by 6 bases and J by 0 bases, with 12 bases between them. This chain's CDR3 is CASRHQTNSGNTIYF. CDR3 nucleotides: TGTGCCAGCAGACATCAGACTAACTCTGGAAACACCATATATTTT.

V gene TRBV5-1 combines with J gene TRBJ2-5; tentatively, D is TRBD2 (5 bases). This CDR3 comprises 13 residues. The germline gives CDR1 SGHRS, CDR2 YFSETQ. Deletions cut 4 bases from V and 5 bases from J, with 12 bases between. The CDR3 DNA reads as TGCGCCAGCAGCCTAGAGAGGGTTGAGACCCAGTACTTC. Translating gives CASSLERVETQYF.

This rearrangement joins TRBV6-5 to TRBJ2-3, with D tentatively TRBD2 (5 bases). CDR3 length: 14 amino acids. CDR1 and CDR2 (germline): MNHEY, SVGAGI. V lost 7 bases and J lost 1, with 12 bases in between. The CDR3 DNA reads TGTGCCAGCACCCCCATCGGGGGCACAGATACGCAGTATTTT. Protein product: CASTPIGGTDTQYF.

This clone came up a few times. V gene TRBV6-6 combines with J gene TRBJ1-6, with a weak D call TRBD1 (6 bases). Germline assignment: CDR1 MNHNY and CDR2 SVGAGI (reference sequence). The CDR3 has 15 residues. Trimming took 5 bases from V and 7 from J, leaving 15 bases between them. The CDR3 DNA is TGTGCCAGCAGTCGGCAGGGGCCGGGGAATTCACCCCTCCACTTT. This encodes CASSRQGPGNSPLHF.